Listed here is a single T cell receptor (beta chain). Its antigen is currently unknown. The junction does not match germline at one end; this may be a read error. CDR3 length equals 15 residues. The germline V gene encodes CDR1 KGHDR and CDR2 SFDVKD. Whoever was chosen for sequencing had shown CD8+CD57+ cell expansion by flow cytometry. Acquired aplastic anemia of severe grade affected all patients. There was no therapy given to any patient before the blood sampling took place. Template material for TCR beta VDJ and CDR3 profiling consisted of genomic DNA. Each CDR3 protein gets one entry after TCRdb re-called the reads with MiXCR. Altogether about 220,000 distinct CDR3 sequences are present, 45% to 50% being singletons, with the ten largest covering 7.8%. This specimen belongs to a study of CD8+CD57+ T cells in acquired aplastic anemia. Study-level points and caveats: The study found no significant CD8+ Simpson's diversity difference between patients and controls.

The clonotype comes from a human donor with aplastic anemia. The sample taken for sequencing was sorted CD4+, CD8+, or CD8+CD57+ T cells (not recorded which) from PBMCs. The chain couples TRBV24-1 to TRBJ1-2, with TRBD1 as a possible D gene (6 bases). CDR3 amino acids: CATSDWDKGENGYTF. The CDR3 nucleotides are TGTGCCACTAGTGATTGGGACAAGGGAGAGAATGGCTACACCTTC.